The 4 T cell receptor beta chains given below trace back to one sample, sequenced in a study of cytomegalovirus exposure and HLA in healthy donors. Primers included in the PCR were 60 Vbeta and 13 Jbeta primers. Generated by immunoSEQ multiplex PCR, the TCRdb table keeps only in-frame clones and is missing some. Altogether over 140,000 clones are present, 80% being singletons, with the ten largest covering 2.4%. The sample taken for sequencing was PBMCs. The receptors derive from a man aged 45 to 65 in good health and CMV-seronegative.

This sequence joins TRBV7-8 and TRBJ1-1; possible D gene TRBD1, 6 bases. The CDR3 has 18 residues. Germline V gene sequence: CDR1 SGHVS, CDR2 FQNEAQ. Trimming shortened V by 5 bases and J by 4 bases, and 26 bases separated the two germline ends. This chain's CDR3 is CASSGGGGGAFEGTEAFF. The CDR3 nucleotides read TGTGCCAGCAGCGGAGGAGGGGGGGGCGCCTTCGAGGGCACTGAAGCTTTCTTT.

The J gene is TRBJ2-6, the V gene TRBV9; the D is unclear. Trimming removed 7 bases from V and 0 bases from J, with 8 bases in between. The CDR3 has 14 amino acids. From germline, CDR1 is SGDLS and CDR2 YYNGEE. The CDR3 coding sequence is TGTGCCAGCTCCGGTGTCTCTGGGGCCAACGTCCTGACTTTC. Translating gives CASSGVSGANVLTF.

V usage is TRBV7-9 and J usage is TRBJ1-5, with 7 bases lining up with TRBD1. Unmatched junction bases numbered 9, after V lost 2 bases and J lost 5 bases. The germline V gene has CDR1 SEHNR and CDR2 FQNEAQ (reference sequence). The CDR3 is 16 amino acids. This CDR3 is CASSLFSEGADQPQHF. The CDR3 DNA sequence: TGTGCCAGCAGCTTATTTTCCGAGGGGGCAGATCAGCCCCAGCATTTT. The complete variable domain, with remaining parts taken from reference TRBV7-9 and TRBJ1-5, reads DTGVSQNPRHKITKRGQNVTFRCDPISEHNRLYWYRQTLGQGPEFLTYFQNEAQLEKSRLLSDRFSAERPKGSFSTLEIQRTEQGDSAMYLCASSLFSEGADQPQHFGDGTRLSIL.

This CDR3 reads CSVELAGGSYEQYF. In DNA form, the CDR3 reads TGCAGCGTTGAGTTAGCGGGGGGGTCTTACGAGCAGTACTTC. The chain employs TRBV29-1 and TRBJ2-7; 11 nucleotides align to TRBD2. Germline-derived CDR1 and CDR2 are SQVTM and ANQGSEA. V lost 3 bases, J lost 4 bases, and 5 bases stayed unmatched. The CDR3 runs 14 residues.